This TCR beta chain was found in a study of blood T cell repertoires in COVID-19. In the study overall: The origin of the acute and convalescent COVID-19 samples was the United States, Italy and Spain. T cells, B-cell-depleted T cells, or PBMCs supplied cDNA or gDNA.

Germline CDR1 SEHNR, CDR2 FQNEAQ (reference sequence). Trimming left V 7 bases short and J 0 bases short, with 7 bases between. The CDR3 has 13 amino acids. As processed by the authors: Cell counts per sample came from amplifying reference gene primers. Data came from immunoSEQ multiplex PCR; TCRdb stores just in-frame clones and leaves some out. From that table come the V and J calls and clone size; the DNA was used to work out D and trimming. The sample has 150,000 to 200,000 clones, more than 75% seen once; the top ten hold roughly 3.7%. This TCR derives from a man between 18 and 29 years old with active or convalescent COVID-19. The chain employs TRBV7-9 and TRBJ2-1, with D hard to call. The sequenced material came from peripheral blood. This CDR3 is CASILSSYNEQFF. The CDR3 region has the DNA TGTGCCAGCATCCTCAGCTCCTACAATGAGCAGTTCTTC.